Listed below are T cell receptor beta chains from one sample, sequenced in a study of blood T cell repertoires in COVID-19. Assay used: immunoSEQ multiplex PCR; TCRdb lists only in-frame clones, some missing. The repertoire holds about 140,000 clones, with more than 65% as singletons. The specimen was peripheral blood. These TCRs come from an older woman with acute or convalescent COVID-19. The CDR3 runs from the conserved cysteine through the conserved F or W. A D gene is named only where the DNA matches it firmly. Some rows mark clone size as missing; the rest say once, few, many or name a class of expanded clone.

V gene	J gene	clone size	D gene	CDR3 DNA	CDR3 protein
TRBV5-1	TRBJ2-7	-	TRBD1	TGCGCCAGCAGCAGATCGACAGGGGGCCACGAGCAGTACTTC	CASSRSTGGHEQYF
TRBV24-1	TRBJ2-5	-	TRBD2	TGTGCCACCAGCTCCCTAGCGGGAGGACAAGAGACCCAGTACTTC	CATSSLAGGQETQYF
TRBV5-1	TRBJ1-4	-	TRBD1	TGCGCCAGCAGCAACAGGGGGGCGCAGGAAAAACTGTTTTTT	CASSNRGAQEKLFF
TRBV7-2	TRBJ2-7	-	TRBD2	TGTGCCAGCAGCTTGTTGGCTAGCGGGAGGTACGAGCAGTACTTC	CASSLLASGRYEQYF
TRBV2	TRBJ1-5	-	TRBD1	TGTGCCAGCATGGGTGGACAGGGCAATCAGCCCCAGCATTTT	CASMGGQGNQPQHF
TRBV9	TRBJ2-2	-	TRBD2	TGTGCCAGCAGCGCCGGGACTAGCGCCGGGGAGCTGTTTTTT	CASSAGTSAGELFF
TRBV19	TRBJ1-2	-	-	TGTGCCAGTACCCCATGGGGAGTAAACTATGGCTACACCTTC	CASTPWGVNYGYTF
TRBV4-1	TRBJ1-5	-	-	TGCGCCAGCAGCCAAGTTGTCGGTCAGCCCCAGCATTTT	CASSQVVGQPQHF
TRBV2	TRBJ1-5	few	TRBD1	TGTGCCAGCAGTTGGGGACAGGGTGGTCCTCAGCCCCAGCATTTT	CASSWGQGGPQPQHF
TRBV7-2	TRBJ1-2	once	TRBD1	TGTGCCAGCAGATACACAGGGGGCTCCTGGGATGGCTACACCTTC	CASRYTGGSWDGYTF
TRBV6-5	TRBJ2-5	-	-	TGTGCCAGCACAGACACTAGCAGAGGACTAGAGACCCAGTACTTC	CASTDTSRGLETQYF
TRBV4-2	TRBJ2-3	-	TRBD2	TGTGCCAGCAGCCCTCCTCCGGGGACTAGCGGGGTAGATACGCAGTATTTT	CASSPPPGTSGVDTQYF
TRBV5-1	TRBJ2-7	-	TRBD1	TGCGCCAGCAGGCCGACAGGGGCATCCTACGAGCAGTACTTC	CASRPTGASYEQYF
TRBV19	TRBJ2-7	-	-	TGTGCCAGTAGTATTACCTCAGGGTGGGACTCCTACGAGCAGTACTTC	CASSITSGWDSYEQYF
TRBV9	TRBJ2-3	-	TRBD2	TGTGCCAGCAGCGGGCTAGCGGGAGTTCTGAGCACAGATACGCAGTATTTT	CASSGLAGVLSTDTQYF
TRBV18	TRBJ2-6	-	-	TGTGCCAGCTCCCTGGCTTCTTCAGGGGTCGGGGCCAACGTCCTGACTTTC	CASSLASSGVGANVLTF
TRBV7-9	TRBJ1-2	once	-	TGTGCCAGCAGCTGGGAACAGGGTAGTGGCTACACCTTC	CASSWEQGSGYTF
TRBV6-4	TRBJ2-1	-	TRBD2	TGTGCCAGCAGGCTGGCCCCTAGCGGGAGTTATGAGCAGTTCTTC	CASRLAPSGSYEQFF
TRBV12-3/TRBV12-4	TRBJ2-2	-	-	TGTGCCAGCAGTAGCCCCTCCACCGGGGAGCTGTTTTTT	CASSSPSTGELFF
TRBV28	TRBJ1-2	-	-	TGTGCCAGCAGATGGGCGATGTGGCAGGCCATTAACTATGGCTACACCTTC	CASRWAMWQAINYGYTF
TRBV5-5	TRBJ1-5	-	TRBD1	TGTGCCAGCAGGGACAGGACCCTTAGCAATCAGCCCCAGCATTTT	CASRDRTLSNQPQHF
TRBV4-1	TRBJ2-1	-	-	TGCGCCAGCAGCCACCACCCAGCGGGCGGGCGGGACAATGAGCAGTTCTTC	CASSHHPAGGRDNEQFF
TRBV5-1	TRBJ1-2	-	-	TGCGCCAGCAGCTCCTTAGCTAACTATGGCTACACCTTC	CASSSLANYGYTF
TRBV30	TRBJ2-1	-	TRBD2	TGTGCCTGGAGCGGGGTTGAAGGAAGCGGGATTGATGAGCAGTTCTTC	CAWSGVEGSGIDEQFF
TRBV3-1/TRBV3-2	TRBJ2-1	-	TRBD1	TGTGCCAGCAGCCTCGACAGGGGCTCCTACAATGAGCAGTTCTTC	CASSLDRGSYNEQFF
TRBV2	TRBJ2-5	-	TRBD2	TGTGCCAGCAGTGACGGGAGGGAGACCCAGTACTTC	CASSDGRETQYF
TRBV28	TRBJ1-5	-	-	TGTGCCAGCAGTCCCGTCGGGAGGGGGAATCAGCCCCAGCATTTT	CASSPVGRGNQPQHF
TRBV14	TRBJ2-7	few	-	TGTGCCAGCAGCCCCCTCGGGGGTGTCTCTTTGCTGTACTTC	CASSPLGGVSLLYF
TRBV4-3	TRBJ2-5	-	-	TGCGCCAGCAGCCAAGATCCAGGGGTTGAGACCCAGTACTTC	CASSQDPGVETQYF
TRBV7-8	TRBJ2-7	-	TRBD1	TGTGCTTCAAGAGGGGGCCGGCTGTACGAGCAGTACTTC	CASRGGRLYEQYF
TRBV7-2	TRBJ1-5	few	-	TGTGCCAGCAGCTTTCTAAATCAGCCCCAGCATTTT	CASSFLNQPQHF
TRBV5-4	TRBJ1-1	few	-	TGTGCCAGCAGCTTGCCTGGGGTAGGGGGGAACACTGAAGCTTTCTTT	CASSLPGVGGNTEAFF
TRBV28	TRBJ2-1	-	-	TGTGCCAGCAGACTAGTTTGGGGTATAGTAGAGCAGTTCTTC	CASRLVWGIVEQFF
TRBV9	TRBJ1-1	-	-	TGTGCCAGCAGCGTAGGAGGTTACACTGAAGCTTTCTTT	CASSVGGYTEAFF
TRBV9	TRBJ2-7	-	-	TGTGCCAGCAGCGTAGGGCAGGGGAGCGACGAGCAGTACTTC	CASSVGQGSDEQYF
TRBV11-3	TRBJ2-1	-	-	TGTGCCAGCAGCTTAGTAGCGAATGAGCAGTTCTTC	CASSLVANEQFF
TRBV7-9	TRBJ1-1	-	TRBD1	TGTGCCAGCAGCTTAGGGACAGGGGCGGGTAACACTGAAGCTTTCTTT	CASSLGTGAGNTEAFF
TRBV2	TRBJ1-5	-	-	TGTGCCAGCAGTGGTTCCTTATTTGTTAATCAGCCCCAGCATTTT	CASSGSLFVNQPQHF
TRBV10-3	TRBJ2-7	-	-	TGTGCCATCAGTGAGTCTACCTACGAGCAGTACTTC	CAISESTYEQYF
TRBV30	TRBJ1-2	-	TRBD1	TGTGCCTGGAGTGTCCTGGCCCAGGGGGGAGGCTACACCTTC	CAWSVLAQGGGYTF
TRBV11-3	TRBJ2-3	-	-	TGTGCCAGCAGCTCCCCTCTCACAGATACGCAGTATTTT	CASSSPLTDTQYF
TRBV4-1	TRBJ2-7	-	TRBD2	TGCGCCAGCAGCCAAGTCGGGCGGGGGACCTACGAGCAGTACTTC	CASSQVGRGTYEQYF
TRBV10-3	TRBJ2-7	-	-	TGTGCCATCAGTGAGTCTGGGGAGTACGAGCAGTACTTC	CAISESGEYEQYF
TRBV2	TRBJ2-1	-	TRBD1	TGTGCCAGCTCTCTTTGGGGACAGGAGTACAATGAGCAGTTCTTC	CASSLWGQEYNEQFF
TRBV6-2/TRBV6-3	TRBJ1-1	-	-	TGTGCCAGCAGTTACTCGAGTTTGGTTGGCACTGAAGCTTTCTTT	CASSYSSLVGTEAFF
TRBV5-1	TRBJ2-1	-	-	TGCGCCAGCAGCTTAGAGAACAGCAGATACAATGAGCAGTTCTTC	CASSLENSRYNEQFF
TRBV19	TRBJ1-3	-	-	TGTGCCAGTAGGCGGGGGGCGTCTGGAAACACCATATATTTT	CASRRGASGNTIYF
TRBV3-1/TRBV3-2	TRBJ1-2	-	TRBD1	TGTGCCAGCAGCTGGGACAGATTTAGCTATGGCTACACCTTC	CASSWDRFSYGYTF
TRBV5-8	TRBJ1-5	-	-	TGTGCCAGCAGCTTGTTTAAGGGGTACAATCAGCCCCAGCATTTT	CASSLFKGYNQPQHF
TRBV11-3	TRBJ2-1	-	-	-	CASSFGPGGRYNEQFF
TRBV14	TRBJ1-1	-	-	TGTGCCAGCAGCCTCCTATCTAACACTGAAGCTTTCTTT	CASSLLSNTEAFF
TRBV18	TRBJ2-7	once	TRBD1	TGTGCCAGCTCACCCAAGACAGGGATCCACGAGCAGTACTTC	CASSPKTGIHEQYF
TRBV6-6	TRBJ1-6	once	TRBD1	TGTGCCAGCAGCCTGACCCCTAACAGGGGGGCGTTTTGGCCGCCCTATTCACCCCTCCACTTT	CASSLTPNRGAFWPPYSPLHF
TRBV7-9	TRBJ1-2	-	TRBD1	TGTGCCAGCAGCCCCAGGGGGCGCGAGGGCTACACCTTC	CASSPRGREGYTF
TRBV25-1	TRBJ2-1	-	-	TGTGCCAGCACTCCAGTAGGTAGCTTCTCCTACAATGAGCAGTTCTTC	CASTPVGSFSYNEQFF